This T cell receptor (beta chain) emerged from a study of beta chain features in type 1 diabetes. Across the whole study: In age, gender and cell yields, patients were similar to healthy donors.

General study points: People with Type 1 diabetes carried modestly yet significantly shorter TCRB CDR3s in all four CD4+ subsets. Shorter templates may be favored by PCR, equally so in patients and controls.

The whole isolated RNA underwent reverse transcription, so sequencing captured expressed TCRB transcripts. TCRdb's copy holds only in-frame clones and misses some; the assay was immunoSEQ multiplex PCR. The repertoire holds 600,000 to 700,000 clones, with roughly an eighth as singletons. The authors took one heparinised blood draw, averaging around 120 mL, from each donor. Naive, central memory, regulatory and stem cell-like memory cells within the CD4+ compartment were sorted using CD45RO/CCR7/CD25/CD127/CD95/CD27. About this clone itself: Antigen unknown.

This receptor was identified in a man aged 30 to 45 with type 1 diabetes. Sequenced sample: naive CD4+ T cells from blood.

DNA of the CDR3: TGCGCCAGCAGCCAGGGACGCGCCGTGGGAGATACGCAGTATTTT. It specifies CASSQGRAVGDTQYF. The J gene is TRBJ2-3, the V gene TRBV4-3; D may correspond to TRBD1 or TRBD2 (5 bases each). Trimming cost V 3 bases and J 5 bases, with 15 bases left between them. This CDR3 contains 15 residues. Germline V gene lookup returns CDR1 LGHNA and CDR2 YSLEER.